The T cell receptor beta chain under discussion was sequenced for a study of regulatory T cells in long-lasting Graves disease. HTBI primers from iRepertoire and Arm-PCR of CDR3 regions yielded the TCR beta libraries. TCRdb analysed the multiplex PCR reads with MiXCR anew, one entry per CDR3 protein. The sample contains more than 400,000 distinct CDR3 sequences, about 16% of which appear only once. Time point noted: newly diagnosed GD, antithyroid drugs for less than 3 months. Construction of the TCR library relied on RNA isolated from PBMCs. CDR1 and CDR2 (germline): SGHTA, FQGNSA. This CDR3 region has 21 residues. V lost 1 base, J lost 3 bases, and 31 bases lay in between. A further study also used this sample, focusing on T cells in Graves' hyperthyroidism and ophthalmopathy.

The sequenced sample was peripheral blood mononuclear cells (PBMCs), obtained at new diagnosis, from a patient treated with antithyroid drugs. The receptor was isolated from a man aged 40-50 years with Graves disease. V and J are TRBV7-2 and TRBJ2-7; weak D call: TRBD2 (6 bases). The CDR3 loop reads CASSLVPRSGLTRDLLYEQYF. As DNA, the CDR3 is TGTGCCAGCAGCTTAGTCCCCAGGTCAGGGTTGACTAGGGATCTACTCTACGAGCAGTACTTC.